These 23 T cell receptor beta chains were all obtained from the same sample, sequenced in a study of cytomegalovirus exposure and HLA in healthy donors. Use of 60 Vbeta and 13 Jbeta primers characterized the PCR. Some clones are missing from TCRdb's copy, which holds only in-frame ones; the method was immunoSEQ multiplex PCR. This sample carries about 160,000 clones, around 75% of them seen once, and the ten largest clones take 4.9%. Source material: PBMCs. The receptor source for this set is a male donor in good health and CMV-seronegative.

The chain recombines TRBV5-6 with TRBJ1-2, with 12 bases aligning to TRBD1. The germline CDR1 and CDR2 sequences are SGHDT and YYEEEE. The CDR3 sequence is 16 residues long. After removal of 3 bases from V and 2 bases from J, the junction contained 5 bases not matched to a gene. The CDR3 DNA follows: TGTGCCAGCAGCTGGAGGGACAGGGGGCAAAACTATGGCTACACCTTC. Translated, it gives CASSWRDRGQNYGYTF.

This chain connects TRBV5-6 to TRBJ1-2; 7 bases agree with TRBD1. Looked up from germline, CDR1 is SGHDT and CDR2 is YYEEEE. J gave up 3 bases and V 4 bases, and 6 bases lay outside the gene matches. This CDR3 is built from 14 residues. The DNA of the CDR3 is TGTGCCAGCAGCCGCCCAACAGGGGACTATGGCTACACCTTC. Its translation is CASSRPTGDYGYTF.

This CDR3 is CAWRLAGAGELFF. DNA of the CDR3: TGTGCCTGGAGACTAGCGGGAGCCGGGGAGCTGTTTTTT. This sequence joins TRBV30 and TRBJ2-2, with TRBD2 matching 11 bases. This CDR3 is 13 amino acids long. Germline assignment: CDR1 GTSNPN and CDR2 SVGIG (reference sequence). The V gene end was trimmed by 3 bases and the J gene end by 6 bases; junction bases not matched to a gene: 0.

The chain recombines TRBV6-6 with TRBJ2-3, with TRBD1 matching 7 bases. J lost 2 bases, V lost 5 bases, and 10 bases had no gene match. This CDR3 region has 16 residues. Germline assignment: CDR1 MNHNY and CDR2 SVGAGI (reference sequence). CDR3 in amino acids: CASSTPGTAITDTQYF. The CDR3 DNA reads as TGTGCCAGCAGTACCCCCGGGACAGCCATCACAGATACGCAGTATTTT.

The chain recombines TRBV5-6 with TRBJ2-7; a weak D match, TRBD2 (5 bases). Per the germline V gene, CDR1 is SGHDT and CDR2 is YYEEEE. Trimming pared 9 bases from V and 4 bases from J, leaving 17 bases between. This CDR3 region has 13 residues. CDR3 residues: CATSARESYEQYF. Here the CDR3 DNA reads TGTGCCACCTCTGCCCGGGAATCTTACGAGCAGTACTTC.

The chain has TRBV7-6 and TRBJ2-1, with unresolved D. CDR3 size: 14 residues. The V end lost 0 bases, the J end lost 8 bases, and 11 bases lay between the germline ends. Germline lookup yields CDR1 SGHVS and CDR2 FNYEAQ. Here the CDR3 reads CASSLALQFDEQFF. For the CDR3, the DNA is TGTGCCAGCAGCTTAGCTTTACAGTTCGATGAGCAGTTCTTC.

This chain links TRBV10-3 with TRBJ1-6; the match to TRBD1 covers 7 bases. Germline loops: CDR1 ENHRY, CDR2 SYGVKD. V gave up 4 bases and J gave up 8 bases; unmatched junction bases: 5. This CDR3 region has 14 residues. The CDR3 sequence: CAISGTGGDSPLHF. The DNA for the CDR3 is TGTGCCATCAGTGGGACAGGAGGAGATTCACCCCTCCACTTT.

The CDR3 coding sequence is TGTGCCAGCAAGGGGGTCATAGGGACAGGCTCCTACGAGCAGTACTTC. Translated: CASKGVIGTGSYEQYF. The chain combines TRBV2 with TRBJ2-7, with 8 bases aligning to TRBD1. Germline CDR1 SNHLY, CDR2 FYNNEI. Trimming removed 7 bases from V and 0 bases from J; junction bases left unmatched: 11. This CDR3 contains 16 residues.

The rearrangement links TRBV11-2 to TRBJ2-1, with D possibly TRBD1 on 6 matching bases. The germline V gene encodes CDR1 SGHAT and CDR2 FQNNGV. CDR3 size: 11 residues. Trimming removed 5 bases at V and 12 bases at J, with 11 bases between. This CDR3 is CASSPEGGQFF. The CDR3 region has the DNA TGTGCCAGCAGCCCGGAAGGGGGGCAGTTCTTC.

J is TRBJ2-3 and V is TRBV7-6; TRBD2 matches 9 bases. V shed 0 bases and J 6 bases; nucleotides not matched to a gene: 13. CDR3 length: 18 amino acids. In germline, CDR1 is SGHVS, CDR2 FNYEAQ. CDR3 DNA: TGTGCCAGCAGCTTAGCCCTGCCGGGAGCGGGAGGTTGGGATACGCAGTATTTT. Its translation is CASSLALPGAGGWDTQYF.

This sequence joins TRBV2 and TRBJ2-7; 7 bases fit TRBD1. CDR3 size: 16 residues. With V trimmed by 7 bases and J by 2 bases, 14 bases remained unmatched. The germline V gene has CDR1 SNHLY and CDR2 FYNNEI. The CDR3 DNA sequence: TGTGCCAGCACCCTGCGTATACAGGGGAATCCCTACGAGCAGTACTTC. This gives the protein CASTLRIQGNPYEQYF.

The V call is TRBV6-5, the J call TRBJ2-7; 9 bases match TRBD2. Germline V gene data show CDR1 as MNHEY and CDR2 as SVGAGI. Trimming removed 2 bases from V and 2 bases from J; junction bases left unmatched: 1. The length of the CDR3 is 14 residues. The CDR3 DNA follows: TGTGCCAGCAGTTACCTAGCGGGGCCCTACGAGCAGTACTTC. As protein: CASSYLAGPYEQYF.

In this sample, this clone turned up once. The chain uses TRBV6-5 and TRBJ1-5, with 7 bases that match TRBD1. The V and J ends lost 6 bases and 4 bases, in that order; junction bases with no gene match: 9. The CDR3 has 15 residues. Germline V CDR1 and CDR2: MNHEY, SVGAGI. The CDR3 sequence: CASSPGQNSNQPQHF. CDR3 nucleotides: TGTGCCAGCAGCCCGGGACAGAACTCGAATCAGCCCCAGCATTTT.

This clone appeared a single time. The rearrangement uses TRBV19 and TRBJ1-5; D might be TRBD1 (5 bases). CDR1 LNHDA and CDR2 SQIVND come from the germline V gene (reference sequence). V was cut by 3 bases and J by 0 bases, with 27 bases left in between. The CDR3 is 21 amino acids. As DNA, the CDR3 is TGTGCCAGTAGTATTCCTGACAGTTCTGGTCCTGGTCCCTATAGCAATCAGCCCCAGCATTTT. This encodes CASSIPDSSGPGPYSNQPQHF. The whole variable domain, remainder taken from reference TRBV19 and TRBJ1-5, is DGGITQSPKYLFRKEGQNVTLSCEQNLNHDAMYWYRQDPGQGLRLIYYSQIVNDFQKGDIAEGYSVSREKKESFPLTVTSAQKNPTAFYLCASSIPDSSGPGPYSNQPQHFGDGTRLSIL.

V and J are TRBV5-6 and TRBJ1-5; D is uncertain. The germline gives CDR1 SGHDT, CDR2 YYEEEE. This CDR3 has 14 amino acids. Trimming shortened V by 1 base and J by 8 bases, and 13 bases separated the two germline ends. The CDR3 DNA follows: TGTGCCAGCAGCTTGTTGGTTAGCAAAGAGCCCCAGCATTTT. Translated, it gives CASSLLVSKEPQHF.

The chain is built from TRBV6-5 and TRBJ2-1, with D perhaps matching TRBD2 (7 bases). CDR1 MNHEY and CDR2 SVGAGI come from the germline V gene. The V and J ends lost 2 bases and 7 bases respectively, with 15 bases between them. The CDR3 sequence is 15 residues long. The CDR3 bases are TGTGCCAGCAGTTACCGGGGGGCCCAGTCAAATGAGCAGTTCTTC. It codes for CASSYRGAQSNEQFF.

This chain uses TRBV4-3 with TRBJ2-7; no definite D call. CDR1 is LGHNA, CDR2 YSLEER, per germline. The CDR3 totals 16 residues. Trimming took 1 base from V and 4 from J, leaving 17 bases between them. The DNA for the CDR3 is TGCGCCAGCAGCCAAGGGATATCGGAGTATCAGTACGAGCAGTACTTC. Protein sequence: CASSQGISEYQYEQYF.

V usage is TRBV7-8 and J usage is TRBJ2-6; TRBD2 agrees at 7 bases. Per the germline V gene, CDR1 is SGHVS and CDR2 is FQNEAQ. V was clipped by 1 base and J by 2 bases; unmatched bases: 5. The CDR3 is 17 amino acids. CDR3 region: CASSLGWGGTGANVLTF. The CDR3 coding sequence is TGTGCCAGCAGCTTAGGGTGGGGAGGGACTGGGGCCAACGTCCTGACTTTC.

This chain's CDR3 is CATSRDRGRGTEAFF. The CDR3 DNA reads TGTGCCACCAGCAGGGACAGGGGGCGAGGGACTGAAGCTTTCTTT. V and J are TRBV15 and TRBJ1-1; 11 bases fit TRBD1. The V gene end was trimmed by 3 bases and the J gene end by 5 bases; junction bases not matched to a gene: 5. The CDR3 length is 15 residues. Germline V gene data show CDR1 as LNHNV and CDR2 as YYDKDF (reference sequence).

This clone appeared a single time. The chain joins TRBV5-1 to TRBJ1-5; a weak D match, TRBD1 (5 bases). The CDR3 is made up of 15 amino acids. Per germline, CDR1 SGHRS and CDR2 YFSETQ. The V end was cut by 0 bases, the J end by 0 bases, with 7 bases between. The CDR3 nucleotides are TGCGCCAGCAGCTTGGAGGGGTATAGCAATCAGCCCCAGCATTTT. Translated: CASSLEGYSNQPQHF.

This clone was observed once. The chain has TRBV21-1 and TRBJ2-5; the table's D call of TRBD1 was not tested on the DNA. TRBV21-1 is tagged as a pseudogene. The CDR3 length is 14 residues. The CDR3 DNA sequence: TGTGCCAGCAGGGGACAGGGAGGTGGAGAGACCCAGTACTTC. Amino acids: CASRGQGGGETQYF.

A few counts support this clone. V gene TRBV4-1 combines with J gene TRBJ1-1; 8 bases are shared with TRBD1. Trimming took 5 bases from V and 0 from J; bases not matched to a gene: 2. The CDR3 extends over 14 amino acids. Germline V gene sequence: CDR1 MGHRA, CDR2 YSYEKL. CDR3: CASSEDRVNTEAFF. The CDR3 nucleotides read TGCGCCAGCAGCGAGGACAGGGTGAACACTGAAGCTTTCTTT.

The chain uses TRBV4-1 and TRBJ1-6; 10 bases map to TRBD1. Germline CDR1 MGHRA, CDR2 YSYEKL. CDR3 length: 16 residues. V lost 2 bases, J lost 10 bases, and 8 bases stayed unmatched. The CDR3 loop reads CASSQSPGQGYSPLHF. CDR3 in DNA: TGCGCCAGCAGCCAAAGTCCGGGACAGGGGTACTCACCCCTCCACTTT.